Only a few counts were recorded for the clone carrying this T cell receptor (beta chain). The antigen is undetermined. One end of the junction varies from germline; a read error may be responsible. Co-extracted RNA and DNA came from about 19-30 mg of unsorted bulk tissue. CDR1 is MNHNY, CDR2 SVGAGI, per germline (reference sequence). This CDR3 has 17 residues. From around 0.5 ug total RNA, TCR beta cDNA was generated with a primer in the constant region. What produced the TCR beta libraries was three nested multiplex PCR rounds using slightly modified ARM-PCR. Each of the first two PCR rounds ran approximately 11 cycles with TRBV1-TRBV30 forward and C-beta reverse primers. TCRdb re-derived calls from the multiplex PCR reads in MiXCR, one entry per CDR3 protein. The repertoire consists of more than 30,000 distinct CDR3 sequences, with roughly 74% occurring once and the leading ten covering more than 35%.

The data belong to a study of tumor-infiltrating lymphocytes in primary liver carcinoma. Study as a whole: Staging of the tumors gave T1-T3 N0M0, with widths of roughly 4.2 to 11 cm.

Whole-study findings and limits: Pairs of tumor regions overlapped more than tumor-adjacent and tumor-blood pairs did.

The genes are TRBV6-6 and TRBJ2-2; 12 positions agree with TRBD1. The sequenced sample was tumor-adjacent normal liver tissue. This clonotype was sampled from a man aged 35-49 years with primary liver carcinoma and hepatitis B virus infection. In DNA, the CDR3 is TGTGCCAGCAGTTACTTGGGACAGGGGGCGGGGACCGTGGAGCTGTTTTTT. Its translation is CASSYLGQGAGTVELFF.